Listed below are T cell receptor beta chains from one sample, sequenced in a study of regulatory T cells in long-lasting Graves disease. TCRdb analysed the multiplex PCR reads with MiXCR anew, one entry per CDR3 protein. The sample lists some 460,000 distinct CDR3 sequences, 15% to 20% seen once, with 12% in the top ten. These records were also assigned to another study, of T cells in Graves' hyperthyroidism and ophthalmopathy.

The specimen comprised peripheral blood mononuclear cells (PBMCs), sampled at new diagnosis, from a patient treated with antithyroid drugs. These receptors were obtained from a man aged 35 to 55 with Graves disease. CDR3s leave out the opening cysteine and the closing phenylalanine or tryptophan. The order of the fields is J gene, V gene, CDR3 protein.

J gene: TRBJ2-1
V gene: TRBV5-1
CDR3 protein: ASSRLAGGRVNEQF

J gene: TRBJ1-2
V gene: TRBV6-1
CDR3 protein: ASTRAGIDYGYT

J gene: TRBJ1-2
V gene: TRBV6-2/TRBV6-3
CDR3 protein: AIKSAGANYGYT

J gene: TRBJ2-1
V gene: TRBV24-1
CDR3 protein: ATGGERGGNEQF

J gene: TRBJ2-7
V gene: TRBV12-3/TRBV12-4
CDR3 protein: ASSSHGQGDEQY

J gene: TRBJ2-1
V gene: TRBV14
CDR3 protein: ASSPNRANEQF

J gene: TRBJ2-7
V gene: TRBV7-2
CDR3 protein: ASSLARSLREQY

J gene: TRBJ1-2
V gene: TRBV24-1
CDR3 protein: ATTGQGADGYT

J gene: TRBJ2-1
V gene: TRBV12-3/TRBV12-4
CDR3 protein: ASSPSPRYNEQF

J gene: TRBJ1-5
V gene: TRBV19
CDR3 protein: ASSISGHSNQPQH

J gene: TRBJ2-1
V gene: TRBV7-8
CDR3 protein: ASSFASGGNEQF

J gene: TRBJ2-7
V gene: TRBV20-1
CDR3 protein: SAPRASGTYEQY

J gene: TRBJ2-1
V gene: TRBV28
CDR3 protein: ASSLMGLAGGYEQF

J gene: TRBJ2-7
V gene: TRBV2
CDR3 protein: ASSGIGTSGTEQY

J gene: TRBJ2-5
V gene: TRBV7-9
CDR3 protein: ASSTGTEETQY

J gene: TRBJ1-6
V gene: TRBV5-1
CDR3 protein: ASSPTGDNSPLH

J gene: TRBJ2-1
V gene: TRBV30
CDR3 protein: AWSGRDFYNEQF

J gene: TRBJ2-3
V gene: TRBV19
CDR3 protein: ASEIQGTDTQY

J gene: TRBJ2-3
V gene: TRBV3-1
CDR3 protein: ASSQVDLSTDTQY

J gene: TRBJ2-7
V gene: TRBV14
CDR3 protein: ASSDRNSYEQY

J gene: TRBJ2-5
V gene: TRBV11-1
CDR3 protein: ASSFRQGFQETQY

J gene: TRBJ1-5
V gene: TRBV16
CDR3 protein: ASSQSGGRSNQPQH

J gene: TRBJ1-4
V gene: TRBV30
CDR3 protein: AWRGTQGPFEKLF

J gene: TRBJ2-7
V gene: TRBV9
CDR3 protein: ASSRGTSGREVEQY

J gene: TRBJ2-1
V gene: TRBV3-1
CDR3 protein: ASSQTQTSSVDEQF

J gene: TRBJ2-2
V gene: TRBV28
CDR3 protein: ASSRGPTTGELF

J gene: TRBJ2-2
V gene: TRBV7-7
CDR3 protein: ASSLKPNTGELF

J gene: TRBJ2-3
V gene: TRBV7-8
CDR3 protein: ASSPHRGTDTQY

J gene: TRBJ1-1
V gene: TRBV12-3/TRBV12-4
CDR3 protein: ASTGVFTEAF

J gene: TRBJ1-1
V gene: TRBV2
CDR3 protein: ASSGPGGTESEAF

J gene: TRBJ2-7
V gene: TRBV9
CDR3 protein: ASSVGVSGGYEQY

J gene: TRBJ2-3
V gene: TRBV3-1
CDR3 protein: ASSQDKGGNTDTQY

J gene: TRBJ2-3
V gene: TRBV5-1
CDR3 protein: ASRPTTGGADTQY

J gene: TRBJ2-1
V gene: TRBV19
CDR3 protein: ASSIASRGWPPYNEQF

J gene: TRBJ2-7
V gene: TRBV5-1
CDR3 protein: ASSRDLGEQY

J gene: TRBJ2-7
V gene: TRBV2
CDR3 protein: ASRDKYEQY

J gene: TRBJ2-3
V gene: TRBV7-9
CDR3 protein: ASSLGPPKDTQY

J gene: TRBJ2-7
V gene: TRBV11-3
CDR3 protein: ASSSSLGLGYEQY

J gene: TRBJ1-1
V gene: TRBV27
CDR3 protein: ASSLSQGATEAF

J gene: TRBJ2-3
V gene: TRBV12-5
CDR3 protein: ASGPGGWGTDTQY

J gene: TRBJ1-2
V gene: TRBV10-3
CDR3 protein: AISSTSGRRLEQYFGPGYGYT

J gene: TRBJ2-7
V gene: TRBV10-3
CDR3 protein: AISAGDYEQY

J gene: TRBJ2-7
V gene: TRBV29-1
CDR3 protein: SARGQGLGRQY

J gene: TRBJ2-1
V gene: TRBV28
CDR3 protein: ASSLEGRNEQF

J gene: TRBJ2-3
V gene: TRBV24-1
CDR3 protein: AVGWGAQEDTQY

J gene: TRBJ2-1
V gene: TRBV29-1
CDR3 protein: SVEFAGPYNEQF

J gene: TRBJ1-1
V gene: TRBV25-1
CDR3 protein: ASSMRASQAEAF

J gene: TRBJ1-1
V gene: TRBV30
CDR3 protein: AWSSWGTQDSEAF

J gene: TRBJ2-1
V gene: TRBV2
CDR3 protein: ASSATSGSVNEQF